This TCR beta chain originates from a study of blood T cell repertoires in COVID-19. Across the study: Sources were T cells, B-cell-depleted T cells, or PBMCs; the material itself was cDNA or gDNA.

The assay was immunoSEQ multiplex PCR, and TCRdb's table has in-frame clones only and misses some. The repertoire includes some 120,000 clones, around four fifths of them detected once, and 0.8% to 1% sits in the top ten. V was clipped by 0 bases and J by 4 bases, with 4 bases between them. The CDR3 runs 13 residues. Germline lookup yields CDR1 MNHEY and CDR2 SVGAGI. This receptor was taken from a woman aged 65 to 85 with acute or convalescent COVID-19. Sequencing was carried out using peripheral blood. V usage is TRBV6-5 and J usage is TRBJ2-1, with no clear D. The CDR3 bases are TGTGCCAGCAGTTACTCGCGGTACAATGAGCAGTTCTTC. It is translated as CASSYSRYNEQFF.